These 32 T cell receptor beta chains came from one sample sequenced in a study of blood T cell repertoires in COVID-19. The protocol was immunoSEQ multiplex PCR, while the TCRdb copy is restricted to in-frame clones and leaves out a portion. Found here are approximately 240,000 clones, around nine tenths of them singletons; the top ten hold roughly 2%. The sequenced sample was peripheral blood. These receptors all stem from a woman in her 40s who had recovered from COVID-19.

There are a few counts of this clone. This chain connects TRBV29-1 to TRBJ2-7, with TRBD1 identical over 9 bases. The germline gives CDR1 SQVTM, CDR2 ANQGSEA. Trimming removed 4 bases from V and 3 bases from J; junction bases left unmatched: 7. This CDR3 contains 14 residues. CDR3 DNA: TGCAGCGTTGTACCGGGACAGGGCGACTACGAGCAGTACTTC. It specifies CSVVPGQGDYEQYF.

This chain joins TRBV24-1 and TRBJ1-5; D unclear. This CDR3 contains 16 residues. The germline CDR1 and CDR2 sequences are KGHDR and SFDVKD. V lost 4 bases to trimming and J lost 5 bases, with 17 bases between them. CDR3 sequence: CATSDPWAGNDQPQHF. The CDR3 coding sequence is TGTGCCACCAGTGACCCTTGGGCAGGAAACGATCAGCCCCAGCATTTT.

The chain employs TRBV11-3 and TRBJ2-3; the D gene is possibly TRBD2 (5 bases). Germline V gene lookup returns CDR1 SGHNT and CDR2 YENEEA. This CDR3 has 15 residues. The germline V and J ends were trimmed by 4 bases and 2 bases, with 13 bases remaining between them. In DNA form, the CDR3 reads TGTGCCAGCAGCTCCCACTCGGGGTCCACAGATACGCAGTATTTT. Translating gives CASSSHSGSTDTQYF.

This chain joins TRBV7-3 and TRBJ2-6; a weak D match, TRBD1 (6 bases). Germline-derived CDR1 and CDR2 are SGHTA and FQGTGA. V was clipped by 8 bases and J by 0 bases, with 17 bases between them. The CDR3 runs 17 residues. The CDR3 sequence: CASAPRDTLSGANVLTF. CDR3 sequence (DNA): TGTGCCAGCGCCCCCCGGGACACCCTCTCTGGGGCCAACGTCCTGACTTTC.

The rearrangement links TRBV24-1 to TRBJ2-4; 9 bases agree with TRBD1. CDR3 length: 17 residues. CDR1 KGHDR and CDR2 SFDVKD come from the germline V gene. The V gene end was trimmed by 3 bases and the J gene end by 2 bases; junction bases not matched to a gene: 7. The CDR3: CATSDGTGYGSKNIQYF. In DNA, the CDR3 is TGTGCCACCAGTGATGGGACAGGGTACGGATCCAAAAACATTCAGTACTTC.

This chain joins TRBV18 and TRBJ2-3; 7 nucleotides line up with TRBD2. CDR3 length equals 15 residues. The trim removed 2 bases at V and 3 bases at J, leaving 5 bases unmatched. Looked up from germline, CDR1 is KGHSH and CDR2 is LQKENI. The CDR3 coding sequence is TGTGCCAGCTCACCAGTAAGCGGGATGACAGATACGCAGTATTTT. Its protein is CASSPVSGMTDTQYF.

The chain combines TRBV7-2 with TRBJ1-6, with D uncertain. The germline CDR1 and CDR2 sequences are SGHTA and FQGNSA. This CDR3 spans 16 amino acids. The V end was cut by 1 base, the J end by 5 bases, with 12 bases between. CDR3 nucleotide sequence: TGTGCCAGCAGCTTAGTGGCGGCAAGAGATAATTCACCCCTCCACTTT. This translates into CASSLVAARDNSPLHF.

CDR3 in DNA: TGTGCCACCAGTGATTGGACAGGGGGAAAAGAGACCCAGTACTTC. Protein sequence: CATSDWTGGKETQYF. The chain joins TRBV24-1 to TRBJ2-5; 10 bases are shared with TRBD1. CDR3 size: 15 residues. Germline V gene lookup returns CDR1 KGHDR and CDR2 SFDVKD. Trimming at V came to 2 bases and at J to 3 bases, leaving 2 bases not matched to a gene.

The chain carries TRBV4-3 and TRBJ2-7; 7 positions agree with TRBD1. CDR1 is LGHNA, CDR2 YSLEER, per germline. The CDR3 runs to 14 residues. The V and J ends lost 4 bases and 4 bases, in that order; junction bases with no gene match: 7. The DNA for the CDR3 is TGCGCCAGCAGCCCGGGACAGAGGGGATACGAGCAGTACTTC. Protein: CASSPGQRGYEQYF.

V and J are TRBV19 and TRBJ2-4, with D maybe TRBD1 (5 bases). The germline gives CDR1 LNHDA, CDR2 SQIVND (reference sequence). Trimming removed 0 bases at V and 6 bases at J, with 15 bases between. The CDR3 covers 16 residues. Here the CDR3 DNA reads TGTGCCAGTAGTATAGATTTCTGGGGCAGTGCAAACATTCAGTACTTC. As protein: CASSIDFWGSANIQYF.

The chain couples TRBV7-8 to TRBJ1-3; no clear D gene. This CDR3 region has 15 residues. V gave up 2 bases and J gave up 0 bases, with 8 bases separating them. Germline V gives CDR1 SGHVS, CDR2 FQNEAQ. CDR3 sequence reads: CASSLIFLSGNTIYF. The CDR3 DNA sequence: TGTGCCAGCAGCTTAATTTTCCTCTCTGGAAACACCATATATTTT.

The CDR3 coding sequence is TGCGCCAGCAGCCAAGATCGTACAGGGACAAACACCATATATTTT. This gives the protein CASSQDRTGTNTIYF. This sequence joins TRBV4-3 and TRBJ1-3, with D perhaps matching TRBD1 (6 bases). The V gene's germline CDR1 is LGHNA and CDR2 YSLEER. V was trimmed by 0 bases and J by 6 bases, leaving 12 bases between them. The CDR3 loop spans 15 amino acids.

DNA of the CDR3: TGTGCCAGCAGCCAAGGTCCTGTCCCCTACGAGCAGTACTTC. This encodes CASSQGPVPYEQYF. V gene TRBV3-1 (or the pseudogene TRBV3-2) combines with J gene TRBJ2-7; no clear D. This CDR3 contains 14 residues. Trimming pared 1 base from V and 2 bases from J, leaving 9 bases between. Germline values: CDR1 LGHDT, CDR2 YNNKEL (reference sequence).

The sample holds one count of this clone. This chain uses TRBV5-6 with TRBJ2-2; TRBD1 agrees at 8 bases. J gave up 1 base and V 5 bases, and 10 bases lay outside the gene matches. CDR1 is SGHDT, CDR2 YYEEEE, per germline. The CDR3 length is 17 residues. CDR3 amino acids: CASSKGTGAWNTGELFF. The CDR3 coding sequence is TGTGCCAGCAGTAAAGGGACAGGAGCCTGGAACACCGGGGAGCTGTTTTTT.

The chain uses TRBV3-1 (or the pseudogene TRBV3-2) and TRBJ2-7; D may be TRBD2 (5 bases). The V end was cut by 1 base, the J end by 3 bases, with 10 bases between. The germline CDR1 and CDR2 sequences are LGHDT and YNNKEL (reference sequence). The CDR3 loop spans 14 amino acids. The DNA for the CDR3 is TGTGCCAGCAGCCAAGTGGGTGGGAGCTACGAGCAGTACTTC. Translating gives CASSQVGGSYEQYF.

The rearrangement joins TRBV2 to TRBJ2-5, with D possibly being TRBD2 (5 bases). The CDR3 has 15 residues. Trimming stripped 1 base from V and 7 bases from J, with 16 bases between. Per the germline V gene, CDR1 is SNHLY and CDR2 is FYNNEI. The CDR3 DNA is TGTGCCAGCAGTGAAGAAGAGCGGTCTTTTGGGACCCAGTACTTC. As protein: CASSEEERSFGTQYF. The variable domain in full, with the rest retrieved from reference TRBV2 and TRBJ2-5, is EPEVTQTPSHQVTQMGQEVILRCVPISNHLYFYWYRQILGQKVEFLVSFYNNEISEKSEIFDDQFSVERPDGSNFTLKIRSTKLEDSAMYFCASSEEERSFGTQYFGPGTRLLVL.

The V call is TRBV25-1, the J call TRBJ2-2, with 10 bases matching TRBD1. J was trimmed by 4 bases and V by 5 bases; bases with no gene match: 13. Germline CDR1 and CDR2: MGHDK and SYGVNS. CDR3 length: 18 residues. In DNA, the CDR3 is TGTGCCAGCAGTTGGGACAGGGGATCGCTATTGACCACCGGGGAGCTGTTTTTT. It translates to CASSWDRGSLLTTGELFF. The whole variable domain, remainder taken from reference TRBV25-1 and TRBJ2-2, is EADIYQTPRYLVIGTGKKITLECSQTMGHDKMYWYQQDPGMELHLIHYSYGVNSTEKGDLSSESTVSRIRTEHFPLTLESARPSHTSQYLCASSWDRGSLLTTGELFFGEGSRLTVL.

The chain couples TRBV7-3 to TRBJ2-5; D perhaps matches TRBD1 (6 bases). Germline V lookup: CDR1 SGHTA, CDR2 FQGTGA. V was pared by 5 bases and J by 2 bases, with 18 bases between. CDR3 length equals 16 residues. DNA of the CDR3: TGTGCCAGCAGCCACTCAGGGGTGGCTACTCAAGAGACCCAGTACTTC. Its translation: CASSHSGVATQETQYF.

The V and J genes are TRBV21-1 and TRBJ2-5; TRBD2, as called in the table, went unchecked against the DNA. TRBV21-1 is classified as a pseudogene. This CDR3 spans 18 amino acids. The CDR3 here is CASSKPHALLANQETQYF. The CDR3 coding sequence is TGTGCCAGCAGCAAACCCCACGCCCTACTAGCGAACCAAGAGACCCAGTACTTC.

The chain links TRBV6-4 to TRBJ2-2; 11 bases align to TRBD2. The J segment lost 5 bases and the V segment lost 6 bases, leaving 8 bases of the junction unmatched. This CDR3 comprises 16 residues. Germline CDR1 is MRHNA and CDR2 is SNTAGT. The CDR3 DNA is TGTGCCAGCAGCTCTACTAGCGGGGGTCGAACCGGGGAGCTGTTTTTT. Translation: CASSSTSGGRTGELFF.

The chain combines TRBV3-1 (or the pseudogene TRBV3-2) with TRBJ2-3, with TRBD2 as a possible D gene (6 bases). The CDR3 has 14 residues. The V and J ends lost 4 bases and 1 base respectively, with 9 bases between them. The V gene's germline CDR1 is LGHDT and CDR2 YNNKEL (reference sequence). CDR3 in amino acids: CASSLRERTDTQYF. The CDR3 DNA sequence: TGTGCCAGCAGCCTCCGGGAGCGCACAGATACGCAGTATTTT.

The rearrangement joins TRBV2 to TRBJ1-4; no clear D. The CDR3 is 14 amino acids. Between the trimmed V and J ends, which lost 2 bases and 3 bases, there was a span of 7 bases. The germline gives CDR1 SNHLY, CDR2 FYNNEI. Here the CDR3 reads CASSELTANEKLFF. The CDR3 DNA is TGTGCCAGCAGTGAACTTACAGCTAATGAAAAACTGTTTTTT.

The chain recombines TRBV19 with TRBJ1-5; D is unresolved. Germline CDR1 reads LNHDA; CDR2 reads SQIVND (reference sequence). Deletions cut 3 bases from V and 0 bases from J, with 9 bases between. CDR3 length equals 15 residues. The CDR3 region is CASSMLELSNQPQHF. For the CDR3, the DNA is TGTGCCAGTAGTATGTTGGAGCTTAGCAATCAGCCCCAGCATTTT.

About this clone: Sequence at one end of the junction differs from germline and may be a read error. This rearrangement joins TRBV5-1 to TRBJ2-1; no firm D call. The CDR3 extends over 14 amino acids. CDR1 is SGHRS, CDR2 YFSETQ, per germline. The CDR3 DNA follows: TGCGCCAGCAGCAAGCCCCCTCTCTACCATGAGCAGTTCTTC. The encoded protein is CASSKPPLYHEQFF.

The table lists this clone with a count of one. The CDR3 nucleotides read TGTGCCAGCAGCCAAGATGTGGCGGGGGCCACACGGGATACGCAGTATTTT. Its translation: CASSQDVAGATRDTQYF. V gene TRBV4-2 combines with J gene TRBJ2-3; maybe TRBD2 (7 bases). The CDR3 is made up of 17 amino acids. The germline gives CDR1 LGHNA, CDR2 YNFKEQ. V shed 0 bases and J shed 6 bases, with 19 bases lying between them.

This clone was observed a single time. The chain joins TRBV7-2 to TRBJ2-7; tentatively, D is TRBD2 (6 bases). This CDR3 spans 15 amino acids. Germline V gene sequence: CDR1 SGHTA, CDR2 FQGNSA. The ends were cut back, 1 base at V and 2 bases at J, with 12 bases in the middle. The CDR3 here is CASSLVGPGAYEQYF. CDR3 DNA: TGTGCCAGCAGCTTAGTCGGGCCGGGAGCCTACGAGCAGTACTTC.

The chain joins TRBV28 to TRBJ2-6, with D possibly being TRBD1 (5 bases). Germline CDR1 and CDR2: MDHEN and SYDVKM. Trimming pared 1 base from V and 0 bases from J, leaving 13 bases between. This CDR3 is built from 18 residues. This chain's CDR3 is CASSLYPSGFSGANVLTF. The CDR3 DNA sequence: TGTGCCAGCAGTTTATACCCCTCAGGGTTCTCTGGGGCCAACGTCCTGACTTTC.

The chain employs TRBV6-5 and TRBJ1-5; TRBD1 might be the D (5 bases). The CDR3 has 13 residues. CDR1 is MNHEY, CDR2 SVGAGI, per germline. V lost 2 bases and J 4 bases, leaving 6 bases between the germline ends. CDR3 DNA: TGTGCCAGCAGTTACCAGGGAAATCAGCCCCAGCATTTT. Protein product: CASSYQGNQPQHF.

The CDR3 coding sequence is TGCGCCAGCAGTCGACAGGGGCGAGAGACCCAGTACTTC. Protein product: CASSRQGRETQYF. The V and J genes are TRBV23-1 and TRBJ2-5, with TRBD1 matching 8 bases. TRBV23-1 qualifies as an ORF whose function is uncertain. CDR3 length equals 13 residues. V lost 4 bases and J lost 4; bases outside the gene matches: 2.

Written as DNA, the CDR3 is TGTGCCAGCAGGGTACAGGGGGGCCACGAGCAGTACTTC. This gives the protein CASRVQGGHEQYF. V and J are TRBV2 and TRBJ2-7, with 8 positions matching TRBD1. This CDR3 comprises 13 residues. CDR1 and CDR2 (germline): SNHLY, FYNNEI. V lost 6 bases and J lost 5; bases outside the gene matches: 6.

The chain is built from TRBV5-1 and TRBJ2-1; 7 nucleotides line up with TRBD1. Losses at the gene ends were 9 bases for V and 4 bases for J; bases not matched to a gene: 7. The CDR3 extends over 13 amino acids. Germline V gene lookup returns CDR1 SGHRS and CDR2 YFSETQ. CDR3 DNA sequence: TGCGCCACCCATACAGGGGATTACAATGAGCAGTTCTTC. Translated: CATHTGDYNEQFF.

The chain recombines TRBV5-4 with TRBJ1-2, with TRBD1 identical over 7 bases. Per the germline V gene, CDR1 is SGHNT and CDR2 is YYREEE (reference sequence). Unmatched junction bases numbered 9, after V lost 1 base and J lost 6 bases. The CDR3 runs 15 residues. The CDR3 region has the DNA TGTGCCAGCAGCTTGCCAAACAGGGGATACGATGGCTACACCTTC. It specifies CASSLPNRGYDGYTF. Complete variable domain (other parts from reference TRBV5-4 and TRBJ1-2): ETGVTQSPTHLIKTRGQQVTLRCSSQSGHNTVSWYQQALGQGPQFIFQYYREEENGRGNFPPRFSGLQFPNYSSELNVNALELDDSALYLCASSLPNRGYDGYTFGSGTRLTVV.